Below, one T cell receptor (beta chain) is given with its context. This sample was taken from a study of spatial heterogeneity in lung cancer. The time point: blood at routine non-recurrence follow-up after resection. Tumor, nontumor lung or frozen PBMC supplied whole RNA that was sequenced unsorted. TCRdb recomputed calls from the 5' RACE reads with MiXCR, one row per CDR3 protein. Of roughly 120,000 distinct CDR3 sequences in the sample, 12% were seen once. The clonotype originates from a male donor with early-stage non-small cell lung cancer. The sequenced sample was PBMCs, obtained at follow-up.

The CDR3 loop is CASLRGSQETQYF. CDR3 coding DNA: TGTGCCAGCTTACGAGGGTCTCAAGAGACCCAGTACTTC. The V call is TRBV7-9, the J call TRBJ2-5; TRBD2 is a possible D gene (5 bases). Between the trimmed V and J ends, which lost 8 bases and 2 bases, there was a span of 12 bases. Germline CDR1 and CDR2: SEHNR and FQNEAQ (reference sequence). The CDR3 runs 13 residues.